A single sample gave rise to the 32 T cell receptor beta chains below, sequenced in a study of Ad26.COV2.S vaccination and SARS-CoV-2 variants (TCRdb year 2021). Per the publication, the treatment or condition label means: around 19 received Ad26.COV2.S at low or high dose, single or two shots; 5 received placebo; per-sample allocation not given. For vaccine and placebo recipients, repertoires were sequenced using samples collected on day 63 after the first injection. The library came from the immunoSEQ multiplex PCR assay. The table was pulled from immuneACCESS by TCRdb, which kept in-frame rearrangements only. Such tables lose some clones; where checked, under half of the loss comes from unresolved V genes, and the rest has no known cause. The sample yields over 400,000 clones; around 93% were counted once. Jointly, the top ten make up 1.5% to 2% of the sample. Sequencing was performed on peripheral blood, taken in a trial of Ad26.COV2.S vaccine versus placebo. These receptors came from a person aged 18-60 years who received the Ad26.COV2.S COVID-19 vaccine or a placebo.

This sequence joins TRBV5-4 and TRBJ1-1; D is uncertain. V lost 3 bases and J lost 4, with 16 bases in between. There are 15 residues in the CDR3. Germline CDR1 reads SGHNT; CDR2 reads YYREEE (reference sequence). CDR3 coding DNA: TGTGCCAGCAGCTATCCGGACGAAGTGGGCACTGAAGCTTTCTTT. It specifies CASSYPDEVGTEAFF.

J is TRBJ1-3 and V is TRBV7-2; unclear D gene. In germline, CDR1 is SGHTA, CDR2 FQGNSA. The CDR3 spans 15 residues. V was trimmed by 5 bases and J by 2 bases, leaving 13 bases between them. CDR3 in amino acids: CASSLMTATGNTIYF. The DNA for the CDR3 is TGTGCCAGCAGCCTTATGACGGCTACTGGAAACACCATATATTTT.

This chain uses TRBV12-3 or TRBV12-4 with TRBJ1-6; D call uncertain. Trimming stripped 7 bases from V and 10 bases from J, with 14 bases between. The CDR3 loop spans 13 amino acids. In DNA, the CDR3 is TGTGCCAGCAATTCGGCATATGGATCACCCCTCCACTTT. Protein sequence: CASNSAYGSPLHF.

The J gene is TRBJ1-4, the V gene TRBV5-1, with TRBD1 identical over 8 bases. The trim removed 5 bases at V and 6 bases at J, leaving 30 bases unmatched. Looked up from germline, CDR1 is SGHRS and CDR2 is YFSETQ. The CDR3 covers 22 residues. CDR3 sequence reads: CASRLRPFGQGAGDSRDEKLFF. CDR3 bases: TGCGCCAGCAGGTTGAGGCCATTTGGGCAGGGGGCAGGTGACTCCAGGGATGAAAAACTGTTTTTT.

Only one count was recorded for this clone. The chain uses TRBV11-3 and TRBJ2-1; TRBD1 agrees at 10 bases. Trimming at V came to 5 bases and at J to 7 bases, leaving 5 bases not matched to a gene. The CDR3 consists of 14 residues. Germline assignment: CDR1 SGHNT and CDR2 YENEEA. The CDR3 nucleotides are TGTGCCAGCAGCACCCCGGGACAGGGGAATGAGCAGTTCTTC. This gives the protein CASSTPGQGNEQFF.

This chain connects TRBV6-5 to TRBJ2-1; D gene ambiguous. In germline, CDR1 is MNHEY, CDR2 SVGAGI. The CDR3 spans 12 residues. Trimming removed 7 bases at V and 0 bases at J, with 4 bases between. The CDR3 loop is CASMASYNEQFF. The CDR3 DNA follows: TGTGCCAGCATGGCCTCCTACAATGAGCAGTTCTTC.

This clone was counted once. The CDR3, as DNA: TGTGCCAGCAGCTTATCGACCGGGGGACGGGGACACCTTACAAAACTGTTTTTT. Its translation is CASSLSTGGRGHLTKLFF. V and J are TRBV7-9 and TRBJ1-4; a possible D gene is TRBD1 (6 bases). This CDR3 region has 18 residues. CDR1 is SEHNR, CDR2 FQNEAQ, per germline (reference sequence). Trimming left V 2 bases short and J 10 bases short, with 26 bases between.

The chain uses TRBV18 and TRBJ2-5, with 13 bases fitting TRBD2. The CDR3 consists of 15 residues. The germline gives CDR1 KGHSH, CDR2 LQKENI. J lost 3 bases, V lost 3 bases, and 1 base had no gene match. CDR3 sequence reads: CASSPGLAGEETQYF. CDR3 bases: TGTGCCAGCTCACCCGGACTAGCGGGGGAAGAGACCCAGTACTTC.

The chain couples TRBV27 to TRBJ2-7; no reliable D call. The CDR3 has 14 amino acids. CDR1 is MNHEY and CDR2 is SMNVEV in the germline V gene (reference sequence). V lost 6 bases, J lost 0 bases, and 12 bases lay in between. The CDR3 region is CASSARSYSYEQYF. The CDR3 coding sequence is TGTGCCAGCAGCGCCCGAAGTTACTCCTACGAGCAGTACTTC.

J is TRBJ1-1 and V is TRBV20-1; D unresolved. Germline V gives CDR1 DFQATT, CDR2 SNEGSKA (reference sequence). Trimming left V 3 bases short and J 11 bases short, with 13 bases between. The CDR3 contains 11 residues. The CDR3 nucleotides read TGCAGTGCTAGTCTCGGCCAAAGGGCTTTCTTT. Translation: CSASLGQRAFF.

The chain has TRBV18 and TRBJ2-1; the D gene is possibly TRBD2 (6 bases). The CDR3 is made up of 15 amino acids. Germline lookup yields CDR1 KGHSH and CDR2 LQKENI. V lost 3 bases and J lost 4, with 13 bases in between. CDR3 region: CASSPTSLGYNEQFF. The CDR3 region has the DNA TGTGCCAGCTCACCCACTAGCTTAGGGTACAATGAGCAGTTCTTC.

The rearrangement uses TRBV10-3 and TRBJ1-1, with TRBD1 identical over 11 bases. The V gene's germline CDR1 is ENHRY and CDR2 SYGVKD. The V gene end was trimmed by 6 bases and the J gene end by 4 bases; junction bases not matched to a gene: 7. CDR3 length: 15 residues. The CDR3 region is CAIRGDRGMSTEAFF. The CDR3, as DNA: TGTGCCATCAGGGGGGACAGGGGGATGAGCACTGAAGCTTTCTTT.

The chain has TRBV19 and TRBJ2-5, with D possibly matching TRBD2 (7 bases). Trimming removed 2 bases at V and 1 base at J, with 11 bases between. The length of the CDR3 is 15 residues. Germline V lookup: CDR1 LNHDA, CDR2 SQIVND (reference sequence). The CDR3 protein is CASSIKGGLQETQYF. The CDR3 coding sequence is TGTGCCAGTAGTATAAAGGGGGGGCTCCAAGAGACCCAGTACTTC.

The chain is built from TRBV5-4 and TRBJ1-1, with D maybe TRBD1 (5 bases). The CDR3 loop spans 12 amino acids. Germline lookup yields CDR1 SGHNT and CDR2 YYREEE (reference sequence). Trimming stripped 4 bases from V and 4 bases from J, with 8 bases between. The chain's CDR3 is CASSPRGTEAFF. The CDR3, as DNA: TGTGCCAGCAGCCCAAGGGGCACTGAAGCTTTCTTT.

The CDR3 sequence is CASSLEGWDTQYF. Written as DNA, the CDR3 is TGTGCCAGCAGCTTAGAGGGCTGGGATACGCAGTATTTT. The chain links TRBV7-2 to TRBJ2-3; D is unresolved. Per germline, CDR1 SGHTA and CDR2 FQGNSA. V was cut by 1 base and J by 6 bases, with 8 bases left in between. This CDR3 comprises 13 residues.

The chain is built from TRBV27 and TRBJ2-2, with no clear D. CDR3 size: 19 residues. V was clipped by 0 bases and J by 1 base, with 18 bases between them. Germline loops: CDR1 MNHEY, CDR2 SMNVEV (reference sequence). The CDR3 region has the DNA TGTGCCAGCAGTTTATCGATTACGCCAGGCGACCTGAACACCGGGGAGCTGTTTTTT. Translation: CASSLSITPGDLNTGELFF.

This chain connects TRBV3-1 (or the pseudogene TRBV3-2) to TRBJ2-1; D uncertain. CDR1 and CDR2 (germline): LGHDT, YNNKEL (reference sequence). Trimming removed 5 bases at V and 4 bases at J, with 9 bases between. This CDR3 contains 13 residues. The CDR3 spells CASSYRGYNEQFF. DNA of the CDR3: TGTGCCAGCAGCTACCGCGGATACAATGAGCAGTTCTTC.

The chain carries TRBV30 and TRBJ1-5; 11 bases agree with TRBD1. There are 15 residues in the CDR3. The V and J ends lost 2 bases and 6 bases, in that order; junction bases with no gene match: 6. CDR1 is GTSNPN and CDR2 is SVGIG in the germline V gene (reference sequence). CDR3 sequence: CAWSNRDRGTQPQHF. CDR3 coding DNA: TGTGCCTGGAGTAACCGGGACAGGGGGACTCAGCCCCAGCATTTT.

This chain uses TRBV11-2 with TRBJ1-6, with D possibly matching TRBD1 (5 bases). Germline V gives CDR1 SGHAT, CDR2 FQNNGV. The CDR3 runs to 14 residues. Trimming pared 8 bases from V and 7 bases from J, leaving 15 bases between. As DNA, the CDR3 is TGTGCCAGCTCCAGGGTCTGGAAGAATTCACCCCTCCACTTT. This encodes CASSRVWKNSPLHF.

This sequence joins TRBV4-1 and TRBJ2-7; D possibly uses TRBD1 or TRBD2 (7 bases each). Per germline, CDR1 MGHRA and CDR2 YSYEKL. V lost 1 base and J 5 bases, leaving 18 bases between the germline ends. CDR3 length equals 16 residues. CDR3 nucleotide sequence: TGCGCCAGCAGCCAAGTGGCCAGGACTAGGGGGCACGAGCAGTACTTC. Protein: CASSQVARTRGHEQYF.

CDR3 amino acids: CASSLRQILLGGANVLTF. The CDR3 region has the DNA TGTGCCAGCAGCTTACGGCAGATATTACTTGGTGGGGCCAACGTCCTGACTTTC. This chain joins TRBV7-2 and TRBJ2-6; D is undetermined. Between the trimmed V and J ends, which lost 2 bases and 3 bases, there was a span of 17 bases. CDR1 and CDR2 from the germline V gene are SGHTA and FQGNSA. The CDR3 is made up of 18 amino acids.

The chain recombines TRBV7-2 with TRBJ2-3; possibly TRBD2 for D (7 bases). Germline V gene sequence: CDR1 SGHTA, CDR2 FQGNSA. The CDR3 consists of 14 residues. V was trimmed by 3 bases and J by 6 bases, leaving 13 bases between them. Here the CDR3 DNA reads TGTGCCAGCAGCTTGGTGGGGGGGCTGGATACGCAGTATTTT. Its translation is CASSLVGGLDTQYF.

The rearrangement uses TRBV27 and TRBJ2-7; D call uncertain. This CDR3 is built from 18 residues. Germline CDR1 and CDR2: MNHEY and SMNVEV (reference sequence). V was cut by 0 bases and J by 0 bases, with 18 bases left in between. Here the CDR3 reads CASSLSHLRFRNSYEQYF. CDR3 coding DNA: TGTGCCAGCAGTTTATCACATTTAAGATTTCGGAACTCCTACGAGCAGTACTTC.

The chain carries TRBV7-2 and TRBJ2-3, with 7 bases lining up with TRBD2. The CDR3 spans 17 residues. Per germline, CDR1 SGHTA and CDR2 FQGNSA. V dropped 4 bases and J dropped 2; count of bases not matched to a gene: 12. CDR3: CASSSPRVAGVTDTQYF. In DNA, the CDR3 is TGTGCCAGCAGCTCGCCCAGGGTAGCGGGCGTCACAGATACGCAGTATTTT. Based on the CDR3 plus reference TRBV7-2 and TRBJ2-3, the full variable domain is GAGVSQSPSNKVTEKGKDVELRCDPISGHTALYWYRQSLGQGLEFLIYFQGNSAPDKSGLPSDRFSAERTGGSVSTLTIQRTQQEDSAVYLCASSSPRVAGVTDTQYFGPGTRLTVL.

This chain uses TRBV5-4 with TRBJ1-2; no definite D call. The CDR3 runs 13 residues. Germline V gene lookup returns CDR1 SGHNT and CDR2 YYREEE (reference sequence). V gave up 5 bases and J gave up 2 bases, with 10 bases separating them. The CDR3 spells CASRTRGNYGYTF. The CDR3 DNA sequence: TGTGCCAGCAGAACGAGAGGGAACTATGGCTACACCTTC.

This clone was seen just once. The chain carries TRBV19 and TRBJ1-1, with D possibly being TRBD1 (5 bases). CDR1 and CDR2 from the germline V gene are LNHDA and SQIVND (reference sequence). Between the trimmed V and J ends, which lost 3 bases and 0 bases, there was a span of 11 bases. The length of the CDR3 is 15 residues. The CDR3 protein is CASSIRDGMNTEAFF. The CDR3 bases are TGTGCCAGTAGTATTAGGGACGGGATGAACACTGAAGCTTTCTTT.

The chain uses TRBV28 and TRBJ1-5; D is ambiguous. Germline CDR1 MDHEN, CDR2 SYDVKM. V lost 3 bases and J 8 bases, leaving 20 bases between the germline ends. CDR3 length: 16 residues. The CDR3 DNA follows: TGTGCCAGCAGTTTTCGTCACAGTTTAACTGGGGAGCCCCAGCATTTT. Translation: CASSFRHSLTGEPQHF. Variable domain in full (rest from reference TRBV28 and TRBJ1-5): DVKVTQSSRYLVKRTGEKVFLECVQDMDHENMFWYRQDPGLGLRLIYFSYDVKMKEKGDIPEGYSVSREKKERFSLILESASTNQTSMYLCASSFRHSLTGEPQHFGDGTRLSIL.

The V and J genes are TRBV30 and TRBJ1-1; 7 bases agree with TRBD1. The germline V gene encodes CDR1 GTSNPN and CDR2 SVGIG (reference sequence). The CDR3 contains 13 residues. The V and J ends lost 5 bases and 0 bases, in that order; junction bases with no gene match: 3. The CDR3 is CAWRDSMNTEAFF. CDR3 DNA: TGTGCCTGGCGGGACAGCATGAACACTGAAGCTTTCTTT.

CDR3 DNA sequence: TGTGCCAGCAGTATTGGGCGCGGGGCCAAAAACATTCAGTACTTC. The encoded protein is CASSIGRGAKNIQYF. The genes are TRBV2 and TRBJ2-4, with D maybe TRBD2 (5 bases). Germline V lookup: CDR1 SNHLY, CDR2 FYNNEI. This CDR3 has 15 amino acids. V lost 5 bases, J lost 1 base, and 12 bases lay in between.

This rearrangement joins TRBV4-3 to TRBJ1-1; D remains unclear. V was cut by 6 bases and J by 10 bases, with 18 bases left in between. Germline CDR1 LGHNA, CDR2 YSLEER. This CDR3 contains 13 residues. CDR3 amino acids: CASSRDTPGAAFF. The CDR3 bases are TGCGCCAGCAGTCGAGATACCCCGGGAGCAGCTTTCTTT.

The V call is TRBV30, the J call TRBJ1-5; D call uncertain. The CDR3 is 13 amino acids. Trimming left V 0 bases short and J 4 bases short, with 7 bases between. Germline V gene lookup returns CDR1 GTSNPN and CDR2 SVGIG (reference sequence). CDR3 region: CAWSVRTNQPQHF. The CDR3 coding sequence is TGTGCCTGGAGTGTACGTACTAATCAGCCCCAGCATTTT.

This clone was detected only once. The CDR3 DNA is TGTGCCAGCAGGAGACAGGGGGTGGAGGCCTACGAGCAGTACTTC. This translates into CASRRQGVEAYEQYF. The chain carries TRBV28 and TRBJ2-7; 9 bases agree with TRBD1. Looked up from germline, CDR1 is MDHEN and CDR2 is SYDVKM. Losses at the gene ends were 6 bases for V and 2 bases for J; bases not matched to a gene: 8. The CDR3 sequence is 15 residues long.